Listed here are 8 T cell receptor beta chains from one sample, sequenced in a study of CDR3 diversity in severe acne. Each CDR3 protein is one row after TCRdb ran MiXCR on the PCR reads. The sample records approximately 79,000 distinct CDR3 sequences, about half being singletons. The specimen was blood. The receptors were gathered from a male donor in good health, serving as a control.

J is TRBJ1-6 and V is TRBV12-5; D might be TRBD1 (5 bases). From germline, CDR1 is LGHNT and CDR2 FRNRAP. The V end was cut by 4 bases, the J end by 10 bases, with 20 bases between. The CDR3 consists of 16 residues. The CDR3 sequence is CASGSDGAGVFSPLHF. CDR3 coding DNA: TGTGCTAGTGGTTCGGACGGAGCGGGGGTCTTCTCACCCCTCCACTTT.

This clonotype was seen more than once but under ten times. The genes are TRBV25-1 and TRBJ2-2; 9 bases align to TRBD2. Germline loops: CDR1 MGHDK, CDR2 SYGVNS. The CDR3 loop spans 15 amino acids. The V segment lost 8 bases and the J segment 0 bases; nucleotides outside the gene matches: 4. The CDR3, as DNA: TGTGCCAGCTGCTCTAGCGGGGCGAACACCGGGGAGCTGTTTTTT. This encodes CASCSSGANTGELFF.

This rearrangement joins TRBV24-1 to TRBJ1-5; 8 bases map to TRBD1. The V gene end was trimmed by 5 bases and the J gene end by 5 bases; junction bases not matched to a gene: 10. From germline, CDR1 is KGHDR and CDR2 SFDVKD. The CDR3 spans 16 residues. In DNA, the CDR3 is TGTGCCACCAGTGGCCCGGGACAGGAGCCTCATCAGCCCCAGCATTTT. Residues: CATSGPGQEPHQPQHF.

The sample holds a few counts of this clonotype. The chain employs TRBV29-1 and TRBJ2-7; perhaps TRBD1 as D (6 bases). V lost 6 bases to trimming and J lost 1 base, with 16 bases between them. In germline, CDR1 is SQVTM, CDR2 ANQGSEA. The CDR3 extends over 14 amino acids. The chain's CDR3 is CSVLQTGKSYEQYF. The CDR3 DNA reads as TGCAGCGTCCTTCAGACAGGAAAGTCCTACGAGCAGTACTTC.

This clonotype was seen a handful of times. The V and J genes are TRBV7-6 and TRBJ2-3, with D unresolved. Germline CDR1 SGHVS, CDR2 FNYEAQ. With 1 base removed from V and 11 bases from J, the gap between germline ends came to 13 bases. This CDR3 region has 13 residues. The CDR3 nucleotides are TGTGCCAGCAGCTTAGAAAGAGGTAATGAGCAGTATTTT. It specifies CASSLERGNEQYF. Full variable domain (missing parts from reference TRBV7-6 and TRBJ2-3): GAGVSQSPRYKVTKRGQDVALRCDPISGHVSLYWYRQALGQGPEFLTYFNYEAQQDKSGLPNDRFSAERPEGSISTLTIQRTEQRDSAMYRCASSLERGNEQYFGPGTRLTVL.

Ten or more counts support this clonotype. The chain recombines TRBV30 with TRBJ2-1; TRBD2 agrees at 8 bases. The CDR3 spans 15 residues. Germline V lookup: CDR1 GTSNPN, CDR2 SVGIG (reference sequence). Trimming took 2 bases from V and 6 from J; bases not matched to a gene: 9. The CDR3 DNA follows: TGTGCCTGGAGTATGAGCGGGAGTTGGGGCAATGAGCAGTTCTTC. Encoded protein: CAWSMSGSWGNEQFF. The full variable domain, with the rest looked up from reference TRBV30 and TRBJ2-1, is SQTIHQWPATLVQPVGSPLSLECTVEGTSNPNLYWYRQAAGRGLQLLFYSVGIGQISSEVPQNLSASRPQDRQFILSSKKLLLSDSGFYLCAWSMSGSWGNEQFFGPGTRLTVL.

A note on this clonotype: The junction differs from germline at one of its ends, possibly a read error. This chain uses TRBV19 with TRBJ2-4; D may match TRBD1 or TRBD2 (6 bases each). The CDR3 spans 19 residues. In germline, CDR1 is LNHDA, CDR2 SQIVND (reference sequence). Here the CDR3 DNA reads TGTGCCAGTAGTATGGGGAGACTAGGGGGAGACCCAGCCAAAGACATTCAGTACTTC. As protein: CASSMGRLGGDPAKDIQYF.

Worth noting for this clonotype: Without the conserved terminal phenylalanine or tryptophan, this CDR3 likely stems from a read error. This chain uses TRBV30 with TRBJ2-2; 7 nucleotides line up with TRBD1. The CDR3 sequence is 13 residues long. J gave up 7 bases and V 2 bases, and 4 bases lay outside the gene matches. Germline lookup yields CDR1 GTSNPN and CDR2 SVGIG (reference sequence). The CDR3 spells CAWSFRDSGELFL. The CDR3 DNA reads TGTGCCTGGAGTTTCCGGGACAGCGGGGAGCTGTTTCTT.